This T cell receptor (beta chain) was obtained from a study of blood T cells in healthy people across ages. Study-level information: For every two T cells, template switching captured about one barcoded beta molecule.

Findings and limits, study-wide: The study regarded diversity estimates from one million T cells as underestimates.

This clonotype was picked up a small number of times. Its antigen remains unidentified. V lost 4 bases and J lost 0, with 12 bases in between. CDR1 is LGHNA, CDR2 YNFKEQ, per germline. CDR3 length equals 15 residues. The authors ran a second PCR of roughly 6 to 12 cycles using a sample-barcoded 5' primer and a J-beta primer mix. A template-switch adaptor containing 12 random nucleotides labeled each cDNA molecule. TCRdb re-called the 5' RACE reads with MiXCR, one entry per CDR3 protein. This sample carries approximately 830,000 distinct CDR3 sequences, around 62% of them seen once, and the ten largest clones take about 30%.

The sample comprised blood. This clonotype originated in a man aged 25 to 45 in good health. This chain connects TRBV4-2 to TRBJ1-1; D gene uncertain. The CDR3 protein is CASSPGGRLNTEAFF. The CDR3 region has the DNA TGTGCCAGCAGCCCGGGTGGCAGGTTGAACACTGAAGCTTTCTTT.